This entry concerns a single TCR beta chain. Its cognate antigen has yet to be identified. Base qualities are not recorded, but no much larger clone differs from it by a single base. This record comes from a study of blood T cell repertoires in COVID-19 (TCRdb year 2020). Study-wide context: The collaborator samples originated in the United States, Italy and Spain and spanned the acute and convalescent phases of COVID-19. The prospective study material was composed of cDNA or gDNA derived from T cells, B-cell-depleted T cells, or PBMCs. The dataset comprised deeply sampled blood TCRbeta repertoires from subjects exposed to, actively infected with, or recovered from COVID-19. A freely available public database, intended as a resource for researchers studying the immune response to SARS-CoV-2, is where the repertoires were released. The samples were drawn from the first 160 participants of the ongoing ImmuneRACE study and from 1,200 or so subjects provided by 6 global collaborators. The sample metadata nearly always contained a de-identified subject ID, COVID-19 status, age in years and sex. Where available, HLA class I and class II types were taken from metadata supplied by the sample provider and were not determined by assay-based typing.

Each collaborating institution followed its own protocols to collect whole blood in K2EDTA tubes. For TCRbeta analysis, collaborator samples were shipped as frozen whole blood, as isolated PBMCs, or as DNA extracted from either sample type. The CDR3 goes from the cysteine to the phenylalanine over 14 residues. The only DNA kept is the CDR3, 42 bases in frame from the first base. The junction shows trimming of 6 bases on V and 4 bases on J, plus 15 bases between the germline ends. Looking up the germline V gene yields CDR1 ENHRY and CDR2 SYGVKD. The paper as a whole reports these results and caveats: The amount of clinical and demographic metadata varied by source and participant and was provided uncurated.

TCRbeta CDR3 regions were amplified from genomic DNA using the immunoSEQ Assay, a bias-controlled multiplex PCR. The paper's processing steps were these. Nucleated cell counts per sample were estimated from amplification of reference gene primers within the assay. To quantify the absolute abundance of each unique TCRbeta CDR3 rearrangement, sequence reads were collapsed and filtered. For each sample, productive Simpson clonality was calculated as the square root of Simpson's diversity index across productive rearrangements. TCRdb took this table from immuneACCESS and kept in-frame rearrangements with V and J called. Such tables lack part of the clones; where checked against another copy, unresolved V genes explain under half of the gap, and the rest is unexplained. V and J calls plus clone size are reproduced from that table; the DNA served to infer D and trimming. For this sample there are roughly 100,000 clones; 75% to 90% appear just once. The top ten constitute around 12% of the sample.

The TCR comes from a human donor in a cohort sampled during active COVID-19. Sequencing was performed on peripheral blood. This receptor chain uses TRBV10-3 and TRBJ1-1, with the D gene uncertain. The CDR3 protein: CAIRTPGGSTEAFF. The sequenced DNA is TGTGCCATCAGGACCCCAGGTGGTAGCACTGAAGCTTTCTTT.